A single sample gave rise to the 15 T cell receptor beta chains below, sequenced in a study of post-analysis software for immune sequencing data. For these TCRs, the target antigens are not known. The study, taken as a whole, reports: The five TRBV segments detected at higher frequency in patients than in controls included TRBV5-6, TRBV5-1 and TRBV20-1.

Carried by the TCR beta cDNA libraries were unique molecular identifiers. TCRdb reanalysed the PCR reads using MiXCR and keeps one entry per CDR3 protein. The table records approximately 690,000 distinct CDR3 sequences, over 45% of them present only once. The sample taken for sequencing was blood. The origin of the receptors is a girl aged 2 to 10 with multiple sclerosis.

For this clonotype: The junction shows a germline mismatch at one end, possibly a read error. This chain uses TRBV6-6 with TRBJ1-4; tentative D call: TRBD1 (5 bases). Germline values: CDR1 MNHNY, CDR2 SVGAGI (reference sequence). This CDR3 comprises 15 residues. CDR3 bases: TGTGCCAGCAGTTACTCCAGTCAGGGTAATCAAAAACTGTTTTTT. As protein: CASSYSSQGNQKLFF.

The chain employs TRBV5-8 and TRBJ2-1; 15 bases align to TRBD2. The germline gives CDR1 SGHTS, CDR2 YDEGEE. The ends lost 4 bases at V and 4 bases at J; junction bases unmatched: 9. The CDR3 is 18 amino acids. The CDR3, as DNA: TGTGCCAGCAGCATAGCCGGGACTAGCGGGAGGTATTACAATGAGCAGTTCTTC. This codes for CASSIAGTSGRYYNEQFF.

In its sample, this clonotype was seen a few times. This chain links TRBV20-1 with TRBJ1-2; D gene uncertain. Looked up from germline, CDR1 is DFQATT and CDR2 is SNEGSKA (reference sequence). Deletions cut 5 bases from V and 8 bases from J, with 12 bases between. The CDR3 runs to 11 residues. CDR3: CSARPMGGYTF. CDR3 nucleotide sequence: TGCAGTGCTCGGCCTATGGGCGGCTACACCTTC.

J is TRBJ2-5 and V is TRBV3-1, with D maybe TRBD1 (6 bases). Germline CDR1 LGHDT, CDR2 YNNKEL (reference sequence). Trimming cost V 1 base and J 5 bases, with 14 bases left between them. This CDR3 is 15 amino acids long. The CDR3 is CASSQVPGGQETQYF. The CDR3 coding sequence is TGTGCCAGCAGCCAAGTTCCTGGGGGCCAGGAGACCCAGTACTTC.

This clonotype was seen a few times. The rearrangement uses TRBV5-5 and TRBJ1-2; D gene uncertain. CDR3 size: 13 residues. V was trimmed by 5 bases and J by 8 bases, leaving 16 bases between them. CDR1 and CDR2 from the germline V gene are SGHKS and YYEKEE (reference sequence). This chain's CDR3 is CASRAVQSGGYTF. For the CDR3, the DNA is TGTGCCAGCAGGGCGGTCCAATCAGGCGGCTACACCTTC. The full variable domain, completed using reference TRBV5-5 and TRBJ1-2, is DAGVTQSPTHLIKTRGQQVTLRCSPISGHKSVSWYQQVLGQGPQFIFQYYEKEERGRGNFPDRFSARQFPNYSSELNVNALLLGDSALYLCASRAVQSGGYTFGSGTRLTVV.

This clonotype has only a few counts. The V and J genes are TRBV20-1 and TRBJ2-5; a weak D match, TRBD2 (5 bases). Trimming removed 5 bases at V and 2 bases at J, with 15 bases between. The V gene's germline CDR1 is DFQATT and CDR2 SNEGSKA (reference sequence). CDR3 length equals 14 residues. CDR3 residues: CSASGMRLQETQYF. CDR3 DNA: TGCAGTGCTTCGGGGATGAGGCTGCAAGAGACCCAGTACTTC.

This rearrangement joins TRBV2 to TRBJ2-1, with TRBD2 identical over 8 bases. Losses at the gene ends were 8 bases for V and 9 bases for J; bases not matched to a gene: 15. The germline V gene has CDR1 SNHLY and CDR2 FYNNEI. The CDR3 extends over 15 amino acids. This CDR3 reads CASPWAGGNSGEQFF. CDR3 DNA: TGTGCCAGCCCCTGGGCGGGAGGAAATAGTGGTGAGCAGTTCTTC.

The chain couples TRBV20-1 to TRBJ2-3, with D perhaps matching TRBD2 (5 bases). Germline V CDR1 and CDR2: DFQATT, SNEGSKA (reference sequence). The ends were cut back, 0 bases at V and 2 bases at J, with 12 bases in the middle. This CDR3 comprises 15 residues. CDR3 loop: CSARDAASPTDTQYF. CDR3 nucleotide sequence: TGCAGTGCTAGAGATGCGGCTAGCCCCACAGATACGCAGTATTTT.

This chain joins TRBV5-1 and TRBJ2-7, with 10 bases matching TRBD1. Germline V gene data show CDR1 as SGHRS and CDR2 as YFSETQ. V shed 5 bases, J shed 4 bases, and the junction held 12 bases outside the gene matches. The CDR3 runs 16 residues. The CDR3: CASSFLSGTGVYEQYF. DNA of the CDR3: TGCGCCAGCAGTTTTCTCTCCGGGACAGGGGTATACGAGCAGTACTTC.

A word on this clonotype: Since a much larger clone is just one base distant, this may be a read error. V is TRBV2 and J is TRBJ2-3; D call uncertain. The V and J ends lost 0 bases and 2 bases respectively, with 0 bases between them. The germline gives CDR1 SNHLY, CDR2 FYNNEI. The CDR3 length is 12 residues. Here the CDR3 DNA reads TGTGCCAGCAGTGAAGCCACAGATACGCAGTATTTT. The encoded protein is CASSEATDTQYF.

The chain links TRBV12-3 or TRBV12-4 to TRBJ2-3; the D call may be TRBD1 or TRBD2 (5 bases each). This CDR3 contains 15 residues. Deletions cut 3 bases from V and 4 bases from J, with 14 bases between. Written as DNA, the CDR3 is TGTGCCAGCAGTTTTTCGGGGACCCGCGCAGATACGCAGTATTTT. It is translated as CASSFSGTRADTQYF.

This clonotype was seen a single time. The junction shows a germline mismatch at one end, possibly a read error. The chain uses TRBV15 and TRBJ1-1; TRBD1 is a possible D gene (5 bases). The germline V gene encodes CDR1 LNHNV and CDR2 YYDKDF (reference sequence). This CDR3 region has 14 residues. The CDR3 region has the DNA TGTGCCACCAGTAGAGGCAGGGAAGGAACTGAAGCTTTCTTT. This codes for CATSRGREGTEAFF.

The chain links TRBV20-1 to TRBJ2-1, with a possible D match to TRBD1 (6 bases). CDR3 length: 13 residues. The germline gives CDR1 DFQATT, CDR2 SNEGSKA (reference sequence). Trimming shortened V by 3 bases and J by 10 bases, and 16 bases separated the two germline ends. CDR3 protein: CSASQGSGAEQFF. In DNA form, the CDR3 reads TGCAGTGCTAGTCAGGGGTCGGGCGCGGAGCAGTTCTTC.

The gene calls are TRBV13 and TRBJ1-2; D possibly corresponds to TRBD1 (5 bases). The CDR3 totals 16 residues. Per germline, CDR1 PRHDT and CDR2 FYEKMQ (reference sequence). V was cut by 0 bases and J by 3 bases, with 14 bases left in between. The DNA for the CDR3 is TGTGCCAGCAGCTTAGGCACAGGCGAATCCCACTATGGCTACACCTTC. This sequence encodes CASSLGTGESHYGYTF.

V is TRBV20-1 and J is TRBJ2-1; 9 positions match TRBD1. J was trimmed by 0 bases and V by 5 bases; bases with no gene match: 8. Germline V gene lookup returns CDR1 DFQATT and CDR2 SNEGSKA (reference sequence). The CDR3 contains 16 residues. The CDR3 DNA reads as TGCAGTGCTCTTTCCGGGACAGGGAACTCCTACAATGAGCAGTTCTTC. It is translated as CSALSGTGNSYNEQFF.